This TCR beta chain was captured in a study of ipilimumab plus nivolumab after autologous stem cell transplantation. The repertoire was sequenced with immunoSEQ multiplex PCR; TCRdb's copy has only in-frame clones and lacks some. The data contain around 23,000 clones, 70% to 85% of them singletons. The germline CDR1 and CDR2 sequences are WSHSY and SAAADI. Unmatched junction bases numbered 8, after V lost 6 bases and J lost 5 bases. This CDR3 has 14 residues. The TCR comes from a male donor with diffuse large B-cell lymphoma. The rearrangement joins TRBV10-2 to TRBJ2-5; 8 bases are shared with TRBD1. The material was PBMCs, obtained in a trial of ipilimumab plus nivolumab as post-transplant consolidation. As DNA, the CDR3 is TGCGCCAGCAGGGACAGGGTGAGGGGGGAGACCCAGTACTTC. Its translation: CASRDRVRGETQYF.